A selection of T cell receptor beta chains follows, all from one sample in a study of OX40 agonist ivuxolimab in advanced cancers. Using immunoSEQ multiplex PCR, the repertoire was profiled, and TCRdb retains in-frame clones only, with some absent. The sample holds approximately 21,000 clones, 84% seen once. Sample: CD4+ or CD8+ T cells sorted from blood, taken in a trial of the OX40 agonist ivuxolimab. The receptors shown here come from an adult with an advanced solid tumor such as melanoma, head and neck, liver or kidney cancer. Both conserved end residues are part of each CDR3. Each record gives: D gene, V gene, clone size, J gene, CDR3 protein, CDR3 DNA. The D gene is left open where the match is weak. Rows give clone size only sometimes, using once, few, many, or a class for an expanded clone.

d_call: TRBD1; v_call: TRBV6-5; clone_size: NA; j_call: TRBJ1-3; cdr3_aa: CASRQTGTGNTIYF; cdr3_nt: TGTGCCAGCAGACAGACAGGGACTGGAAACACCATATATTTT
d_call: NA; v_call: TRBV5-4; clone_size: NA; j_call: TRBJ2-4; cdr3_aa: CASSLVRSLAKNIQYF; cdr3_nt: TGTGCCAGCAGCTTGGTGAGATCCCTAGCCAAAAACATTCAGTACTTC
d_call: TRBD2; v_call: TRBV27; clone_size: NA; j_call: TRBJ2-7; cdr3_aa: CASSLSSRTSGAYEQYF; cdr3_nt: TGTGCCAGCAGTTTATCTTCCCGGACTAGCGGTGCCTACGAGCAGTACTTC
d_call: NA; v_call: TRBV19; clone_size: NA; j_call: TRBJ1-5; cdr3_aa: CASRTTRDGAQHF; cdr3_nt: TGTGCCAGTAGGACGACACGGGACGGAGCCCAGCATTTT
d_call: NA; v_call: TRBV27; clone_size: NA; j_call: TRBJ1-1; cdr3_aa: CASSSTFRELNTEAFF; cdr3_nt: TGTGCCAGCAGTTCTACTTTCAGGGAATTGAACACTGAAGCTTTCTTT
d_call: NA; v_call: TRBV9; clone_size: NA; j_call: TRBJ1-6; cdr3_aa: CASQEGRGGNSPLHF; cdr3_nt: TGTGCCAGCCAAGAGGGGAGGGGAGGGAATTCACCCCTCCACTTT
d_call: NA; v_call: TRBV7-6; clone_size: NA; j_call: TRBJ2-2; cdr3_aa: CASSWTGELFF; cdr3_nt: TGTGCCAGCAGCTGGACCGGGGAGCTGTTTTTT
d_call: NA; v_call: TRBV7-8; clone_size: few; j_call: TRBJ1-5; cdr3_aa: CASSVVQGGQPQHF; cdr3_nt: TGTGCCAGCAGCGTCGTCCAGGGTGGGCAGCCCCAGCATTTT
d_call: TRBD1; v_call: TRBV5-6; clone_size: NA; j_call: TRBJ1-1; cdr3_aa: CASSLETGGGNTEAFF; cdr3_nt: TGTGCCAGCAGCTTGGAGACAGGGGGCGGAAACACTGAAGCTTTCTTT
d_call: NA; v_call: TRBV19; clone_size: NA; j_call: TRBJ1-5; cdr3_aa: CASSIRGVGNQPQHF; cdr3_nt: TGTGCCAGTAGTATTCGGGGGGTGGGCAATCAGCCCCAGCATTTT
d_call: NA; v_call: TRBV7-9; clone_size: NA; j_call: TRBJ2-3; cdr3_aa: CASSLDGSGYTQYF; cdr3_nt: TGTGCCAGCAGCTTAGATGGCTCAGGGTATACGCAGTATTTT
d_call: NA; v_call: TRBV6-6; clone_size: NA; j_call: TRBJ1-5; cdr3_aa: CASKRGGGENQPQHF; cdr3_nt: TGTGCCAGCAAAAGAGGCGGGGGGGAGAATCAGCCCCAGCATTTT
d_call: NA; v_call: TRBV5-1; clone_size: NA; j_call: TRBJ1-3; cdr3_aa: CASSSGNTIYF; cdr3_nt: TGCGCCAGCAGCTCCGGAAACACCATATATTTT
d_call: NA; v_call: TRBV30; clone_size: NA; j_call: TRBJ1-4; cdr3_aa: CAWSLRRAQYRPTSTNEKLFF; cdr3_nt: TGTGCCTGGAGCCTAAGGAGGGCCCAATATCGTCCAACCTCAACTAATGAAAAACTGTTTTTT
d_call: NA; v_call: TRBV21-1; clone_size: NA; j_call: TRBJ2-7; cdr3_aa: CASSKGGGRGEQYF; cdr3_nt: TGTGCCAGCAGCAAAGGGGGCGGTAGGGGCGAGCAGTACTTC
d_call: NA; v_call: TRBV27; clone_size: few; j_call: TRBJ2-7; cdr3_aa: CASSFMRGEQYF; cdr3_nt: TGTGCCAGCAGTTTTATGAGGGGCGAGCAGTACTTC
d_call: NA; v_call: TRBV5-1; clone_size: NA; j_call: TRBJ1-3; cdr3_aa: CASSLEQAKGNTIYF; cdr3_nt: TGCGCCAGCAGCTTGGAACAGGCGAAGGGGAACACCATATATTTT
d_call: NA; v_call: TRBV27; clone_size: NA; j_call: TRBJ2-5; cdr3_aa: CASSPWTAETQYF; cdr3_nt: TGTGCCAGCAGTCCCTGGACAGCAGAGACCCAGTACTTC
d_call: NA; v_call: TRBV4-1; clone_size: NA; j_call: TRBJ2-6; cdr3_aa: CASSLDISGANVLTF; cdr3_nt: TGCGCCAGCAGCCTCGACATCTCTGGGGCCAACGTCCTGACTTTC
d_call: NA; v_call: TRBV5-6; clone_size: NA; j_call: TRBJ2-5; cdr3_aa: CASSLTGTSQETQYF; cdr3_nt: TGTGCCAGCAGCCTAACAGGGACCTCCCAAGAGACCCAGTACTTC
d_call: NA; v_call: TRBV5-6; clone_size: NA; j_call: TRBJ2-7; cdr3_aa: CASSMDTSYEQYF; cdr3_nt: TGTGCCAGCAGCATGGACACCTCCTACGAGCAGTACTTC
d_call: TRBD1; v_call: TRBV7-3; clone_size: once; j_call: TRBJ1-6; cdr3_aa: CASSLNRGKGNSPLHF; cdr3_nt: TGTGCCAGCAGCCTTAACAGGGGAAAGGGTAATTCACCCCTCCACTTT
d_call: NA; v_call: TRBV9; clone_size: NA; j_call: TRBJ1-6; cdr3_aa: CASSAQGPSYNSPLHF; cdr3_nt: TGTGCCAGCAGCGCTCAGGGTCCTAGCTATAATTCACCCCTCCACTTT
d_call: NA; v_call: TRBV7-6; clone_size: NA; j_call: TRBJ2-7; cdr3_aa: CASSSDRIYEQYF; cdr3_nt: TGTGCCAGCAGCTCAGACAGGATCTACGAGCAGTACTTC
d_call: NA; v_call: TRBV29-1; clone_size: NA; j_call: TRBJ2-5; cdr3_aa: CSASGTSPRTQYF; cdr3_nt: TGCAGCGCCTCCGGGACTTCCCCCCGGACCCAGTACTTC
d_call: TRBD2; v_call: TRBV9; clone_size: few; j_call: TRBJ2-3; cdr3_aa: CASSVDWSSGGTDTQYF; cdr3_nt: TGTGCCAGCAGCGTAGATTGGTCTAGCGGGGGAACAGATACGCAGTATTTT
d_call: NA; v_call: TRBV6-5; clone_size: NA; j_call: TRBJ1-2; cdr3_aa: CASSFPGGYGYTF; cdr3_nt: TGTGCCAGCAGTTTCCCGGGCGGATATGGCTACACCTTC
d_call: TRBD2; v_call: TRBV28; clone_size: NA; j_call: TRBJ2-1; cdr3_aa: CASSRAGDEQFF; cdr3_nt: TGTGCCAGCAGCCGAGCGGGGGATGAGCAGTTCTTC
d_call: TRBD1; v_call: TRBV6-1; clone_size: NA; j_call: TRBJ2-3; cdr3_aa: CAISGQGTDTQYF; cdr3_nt: TGTGCCATCAGTGGACAGGGAACAGATACGCAGTATTTT
d_call: TRBD1; v_call: TRBV5-1; clone_size: NA; j_call: TRBJ2-3; cdr3_aa: CASSLKQGSGTQYF; cdr3_nt: TGCGCCAGCAGCTTGAAACAGGGGAGCGGTACGCAGTATTTT
d_call: NA; v_call: TRBV9; clone_size: medium-sized; j_call: TRBJ1-1; cdr3_aa: CASSGDPVVGTEAFF; cdr3_nt: TGTGCCAGCAGCGGCGACCCGGTGGTCGGCACTGAAGCTTTCTTT
d_call: NA; v_call: TRBV5-6; clone_size: NA; j_call: TRBJ1-4; cdr3_aa: CASSSYKTGFGEKLFF; cdr3_nt: TGTGCCAGCAGCTCCTACAAAACGGGGTTTGGTGAAAAACTGTTTTTT
d_call: TRBD1; v_call: TRBV6-4; clone_size: NA; j_call: TRBJ2-3; cdr3_aa: CASSLGQGRTDTQYF; cdr3_nt: TGTGCCAGCAGTCTGGGACAGGGAAGGACAGATACGCAGTATTTT
d_call: TRBD1; v_call: TRBV7-7; clone_size: NA; j_call: TRBJ2-2; cdr3_aa: CASSPWTGNTGELFF; cdr3_nt: TGTGCTAGCAGCCCCTGGACAGGGAACACCGGGGAGCTGTTTTTT
d_call: NA; v_call: TRBV29-1; clone_size: NA; j_call: TRBJ2-1; cdr3_aa: CSVADNEQFF; cdr3_nt: TGCAGCGTTGCGGACAATGAGCAGTTCTTC
d_call: TRBD2; v_call: TRBV5-1; clone_size: NA; j_call: TRBJ2-5; cdr3_aa: CASSLGLAGDPGRKTQYF; cdr3_nt: TGCGCCAGCAGCCTCGGACTAGCGGGGGACCCGGGTAGGAAGACCCAGTACTTC
d_call: NA; v_call: TRBV5-6; clone_size: once; j_call: TRBJ2-1; cdr3_aa: CASSYLRGEQFF; cdr3_nt: TGTGCCAGCAGCTACCTACGGGGTGAGCAGTTCTTC
d_call: NA; v_call: TRBV7-2; clone_size: NA; j_call: TRBJ1-1; cdr3_aa: CASSLAGGHAEAFF; cdr3_nt: TGTGCCAGCAGCTTAGCGGGTGGGCACGCTGAAGCTTTCTTT
d_call: NA; v_call: TRBV27; clone_size: NA; j_call: TRBJ1-2; cdr3_aa: CATAVGGQLFGYTF; cdr3_nt: TGTGCTACAGCGGTCGGGGGCCAGCTATTTGGCTACACCTTC
d_call: TRBD1; v_call: TRBV5-1; clone_size: NA; j_call: TRBJ1-2; cdr3_aa: CASSLTGGNGYTF; cdr3_nt: TGCGCCAGCAGCTTGACAGGGGGCAATGGCTACACCTTC
d_call: NA; v_call: TRBV4-1; clone_size: NA; j_call: TRBJ2-3; cdr3_aa: CASSQVLDRTSTDTQYF; cdr3_nt: TGCGCCAGCAGCCAAGTCCTCGACAGGACTAGCACAGATACGCAGTATTTT
d_call: NA; v_call: TRBV6-5; clone_size: NA; j_call: TRBJ1-3; cdr3_aa: CASREQPFGGNTIYF; cdr3_nt: TGTGCCAGCAGAGAACAGCCCTTCGGTGGAAACACCATATATTTT
d_call: NA; v_call: TRBV27; clone_size: NA; j_call: TRBJ2-3; cdr3_aa: CASSRPPNTQYF; cdr3_nt: TGTGCCAGCAGTAGACCCCCGAATACGCAGTATTTT
d_call: NA; v_call: TRBV18; clone_size: NA; j_call: TRBJ2-5; cdr3_aa: CASSPPTKETQYF; cdr3_nt: TGTGCCAGCTCACCACCGACCAAAGAGACCCAGTACTTC
d_call: TRBD2; v_call: TRBV19; clone_size: NA; j_call: TRBJ2-5; cdr3_aa: CASSEGLAGKETQYF; cdr3_nt: TGTGCCAGTAGTGAAGGACTAGCGGGAAAAGAGACCCAGTACTTC
d_call: NA; v_call: TRBV4-1; clone_size: NA; j_call: TRBJ2-7; cdr3_aa: CASSQEGYGFYEQYF; cdr3_nt: TGCGCCAGCAGCCAAGAAGGGTACGGATTCTACGAGCAGTACTTC
d_call: TRBD1; v_call: TRBV25-1; clone_size: NA; j_call: TRBJ2-1; cdr3_aa: CASSALTGGSQNEQFF; cdr3_nt: TGTGCCAGCAGTGCGTTGACAGGGGGCTCACAGAATGAGCAGTTCTTC
d_call: NA; v_call: TRBV9; clone_size: NA; j_call: TRBJ2-3; cdr3_aa: CASSVVRGGTQYF; cdr3_nt: TGTGCCAGCAGCGTAGTAAGGGGCGGTACGCAGTATTTT
d_call: TRBD1; v_call: TRBV7-6; clone_size: NA; j_call: TRBJ1-3; cdr3_aa: CASSLGRGRMNSGNTIYF; cdr3_nt: TGTGCCAGCAGCTTAGGCAGGGGGCGAATGAACTCTGGAAACACCATATATTTT
d_call: TRBD1; v_call: TRBV5-1; clone_size: NA; j_call: TRBJ2-7; cdr3_aa: CASSFLTGGGYEQYF; cdr3_nt: TGCGCCAGCAGCTTTCTCACAGGGGGCGGCTACGAGCAGTACTTC
d_call: TRBD2; v_call: TRBV7-6; clone_size: once; j_call: TRBJ2-1; cdr3_aa: CASSLYAGETNEQFF; cdr3_nt: TGTGCCAGCAGCTTATATGCGGGGGAGACCAATGAGCAGTTCTTC
d_call: NA; v_call: TRBV15; clone_size: NA; j_call: TRBJ1-1; cdr3_aa: CATSRPGQGNTEAFF; cdr3_nt: TGTGCCACCAGCAGACCTGGGCAGGGGAACACTGAAGCTTTCTTT
d_call: TRBD1; v_call: TRBV29-1; clone_size: NA; j_call: TRBJ2-7; cdr3_aa: CSVEDRAYEQYF; cdr3_nt: TGCAGCGTTGAGGACAGGGCCTACGAGCAGTACTTC
d_call: NA; v_call: TRBV28; clone_size: NA; j_call: TRBJ2-6; cdr3_aa: CASSSGTFVSGANVLTF; cdr3_nt: TGTGCCAGCAGTTCCGGGACATTTGTCTCTGGGGCCAACGTCCTGACTTTC